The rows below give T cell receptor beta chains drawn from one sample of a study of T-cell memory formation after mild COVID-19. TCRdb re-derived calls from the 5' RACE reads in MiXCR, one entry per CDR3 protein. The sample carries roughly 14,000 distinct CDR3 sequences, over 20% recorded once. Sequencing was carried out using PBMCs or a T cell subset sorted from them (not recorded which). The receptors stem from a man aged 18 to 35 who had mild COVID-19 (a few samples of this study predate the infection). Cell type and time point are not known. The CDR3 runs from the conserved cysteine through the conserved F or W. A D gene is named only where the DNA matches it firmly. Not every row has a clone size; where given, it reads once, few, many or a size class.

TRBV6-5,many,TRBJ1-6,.,TGTGCCAGCAGCCTGGGGGGAAGGAATTCACCCCTCCACTTT,CASSLGGRNSPLHF
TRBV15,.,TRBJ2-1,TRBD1,TGTGCCACCAGCAGTCGACAGGGCAATGAGCAGTTCTTC,CATSSRQGNEQFF
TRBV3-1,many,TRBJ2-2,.,TGTGCCAGCAGCCAAGCGATTACGGTGACCGCGAACACCGGGGAGCTGTTTTTT,CASSQAITVTANTGELFF
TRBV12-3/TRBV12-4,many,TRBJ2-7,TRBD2,TGTGCCAGCAGTTTAGAGCGGCTAGCGGGGGCCCCGGGACAGTACTTC,CASSLERLAGAPGQYF
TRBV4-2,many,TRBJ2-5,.,TGTGCCAGCAGCCAATCGACGGGTGGGGGAGGAGAGACCCAGTACTTC,CASSQSTGGGGETQYF
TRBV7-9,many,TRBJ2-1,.,TGTGCCAGCAGCCCTCTGACTCAATCTCGGCAGTTCTTC,CASSPLTQSRQFF
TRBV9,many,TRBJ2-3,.,TGTGCCAGCAGCGAGAGTGGGGCGGCAGATACGCAGTATTTT,CASSESGAADTQYF
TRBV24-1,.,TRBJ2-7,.,TGTGCCACCAGTGATTTGGAGGGAGAATACTTC,CATSDLEGEYF
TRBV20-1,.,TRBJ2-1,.,TGCAGTGCTAGAGGGGAGGAGACAGTCACCAATGAGCAGTTCTTC,CSARGEETVTNEQFF
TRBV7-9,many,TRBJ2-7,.,TGTGCCAGCGCATTTTCGGGGGTTTGGGAATACGAGCAGTACTTC,CASAFSGVWEYEQYF
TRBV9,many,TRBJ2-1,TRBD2,TGTGCCAGCAGCGTAGCTCGGGGGGACTCCTACTACAATGAGCAGTTCTTC,CASSVARGDSYYNEQFF
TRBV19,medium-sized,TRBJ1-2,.,TGTGCCACCGCGGTTGACTCAGGGTACTATGGCTACACCTTC,CATAVDSGYYGYTF
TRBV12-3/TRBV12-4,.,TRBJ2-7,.,TGTGCCAGCAGCTGGGGGGGCCCCGTTAGCTCCTACGAGCAGTACTTC,CASSWGGPVSSYEQYF
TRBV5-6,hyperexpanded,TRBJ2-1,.,TGTGCCAGCAGCCCCGAGGGACGGCACAATGAGCAGTTCTTC,CASSPEGRHNEQFF
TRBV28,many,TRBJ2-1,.,TGTGCCAGCAGTTTGTTATGGCGCTCCTACAATGAGCAGTTCTTC,CASSLLWRSYNEQFF
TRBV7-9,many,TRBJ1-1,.,TGTGCCAGCAGCTTAGGTGTTTCTGAAGCTTTCTTT,CASSLGVSEAFF
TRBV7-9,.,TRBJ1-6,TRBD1,TGTGCCAGCAGCTTAAAGGAGACAGGGGATTCACCCCTCCACTTT,CASSLKETGDSPLHF
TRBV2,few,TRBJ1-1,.,TGTGCCAGCATGGTACGGGTGAACACTGAAGCTTTCTTT,CASMVRVNTEAFF
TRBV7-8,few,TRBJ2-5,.,TGTGCCAGCAGCCTTTGGAGGGGGGAGACCCAGTACTTC,CASSLWRGETQYF
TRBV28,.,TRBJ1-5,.,TGTGCCAGCAGTTTATTCGGGGGGTATAGCAATCAGCCCCAGCATTTT,CASSLFGGYSNQPQHF
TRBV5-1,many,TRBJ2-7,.,TGCGCCAGCAGCTTTCGAGGGGCCCATAGCTACGAGCAGTACTTC,CASSFRGAHSYEQYF
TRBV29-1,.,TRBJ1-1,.,TGCAGCGTTTTCCCCCCTCTGATTGGGAGGGATGCTTTCTTT,CSVFPPLIGRDAFF
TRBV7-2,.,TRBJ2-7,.,TGTGCCAGCAGCTTAGGATTGGACGCCTACGAGCAGTACTTC,CASSLGLDAYEQYF
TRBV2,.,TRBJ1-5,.,TGTGCCAGCAGGGTCGGGCAGCCCCAGCATTTT,CASRVGQPQHF
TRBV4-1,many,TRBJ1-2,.,TGCGCCAGCAGCCAACGGACACAGGGACGGGCCACCTTC,CASSQRTQGRATF
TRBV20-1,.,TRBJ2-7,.,TGCAGTGCTAGAGGGGGACTCGACTACGAGCAGTACTTC,CSARGGLDYEQYF
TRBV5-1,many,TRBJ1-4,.,TGCGCCAGCAGCTTGGCCGGGGGCATCAATGAAAAACTGTTTTTT,CASSLAGGINEKLFF
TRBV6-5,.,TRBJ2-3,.,TGTGCCAGCAGTTACACCGGGGCCACAGATACGCAGTATTTT,CASSYTGATDTQYF
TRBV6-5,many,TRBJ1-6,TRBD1,TGTGCCAGCAGTTATGCTGGGTCAGGGGGCAATTCACCCCTCCACTTT,CASSYAGSGGNSPLHF
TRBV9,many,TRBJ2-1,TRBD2,TGTGCCAGCAGCGTAGAAGCGGGGGCTTACAATGAGCAGTTCTTC,CASSVEAGAYNEQFF
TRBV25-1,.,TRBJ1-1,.,TGTGCCGCGGGGGGGGCGGAAGCTTTCTTT,CAAGGAEAFF
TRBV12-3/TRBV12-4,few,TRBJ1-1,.,TGTGCCAGCAGCACTTGGGAGGGCGGCACTGAAGCTTTCTTT,CASSTWEGGTEAFF